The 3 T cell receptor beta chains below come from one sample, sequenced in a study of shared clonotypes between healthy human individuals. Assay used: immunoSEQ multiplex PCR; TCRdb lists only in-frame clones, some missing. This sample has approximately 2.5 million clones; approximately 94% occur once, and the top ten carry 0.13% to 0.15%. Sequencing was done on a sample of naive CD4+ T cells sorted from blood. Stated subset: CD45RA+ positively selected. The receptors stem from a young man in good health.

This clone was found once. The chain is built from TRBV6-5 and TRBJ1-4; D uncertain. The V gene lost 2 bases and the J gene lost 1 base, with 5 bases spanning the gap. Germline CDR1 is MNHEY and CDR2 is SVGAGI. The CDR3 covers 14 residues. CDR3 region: CASSYGETNEKLFF. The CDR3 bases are TGTGCCAGCAGTTACGGTGAAACTAATGAAAAACTGTTTTTT.

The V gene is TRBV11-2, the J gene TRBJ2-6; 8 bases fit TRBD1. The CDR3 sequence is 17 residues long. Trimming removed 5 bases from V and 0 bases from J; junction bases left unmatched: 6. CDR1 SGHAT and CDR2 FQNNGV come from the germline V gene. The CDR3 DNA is TGTGCCAGCAGCCTACAGGGGGTGGTCTCTGGGGCCAACGTCCTGACTTTC. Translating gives CASSLQGVVSGANVLTF.

The DNA of the CDR3 is TGCAGCATGAGGGGGTCCGACTCCTACGAGCAGTACTTC. It yields the protein CSMRGSDSYEQYF. V and J are TRBV29-1 and TRBJ2-7; D is possibly TRBD1 (6 bases). Looked up from germline, CDR1 is SQVTM and CDR2 is ANQGSEA. The V end lost 8 bases, the J end lost 0 bases, and 14 bases lay between the germline ends. This CDR3 has 13 amino acids.